This T cell receptor beta chain was found in a study of vaccination effects on CD4 cells after COVID-19. Before any sequencing was done, the ViraFEST assay used viral peptide pools to expand antigen-specific CD4+ T cells. It was after approximately 11 days of culture that CD4+ T cells were isolated. Participants completed two doses of the BNT162b2 or mRNA-1273 vaccine. TCRdb's table, derived via immunoSEQ multiplex PCR, lists solely in-frame clones and lacks some. The data contain 20,000 to 25,000 clones, 81% of them seen just once; the ten biggest clones take up about 5.3%. This clone was seen only a few times. The antigen remains undetermined. The CDR3 consists of 11 residues. Deletions cut 4 bases from V and 8 bases from J, with 8 bases between.

The sequence derives from a human donor who received a COVID-19 vaccine. Some clones in this sample may be carry-over from other donors' samples. Sequenced here: CD4+ T cells from PBMCs cultured with SARS-CoV-2 spike peptides, sampled after COVID-19 vaccination. The V and J genes are TRBV12-3 or TRBV12-4 and TRBJ1-1; the D gene is possibly TRBD1 (5 bases). CDR3 residues: CASSSHREAFF. Here the CDR3 DNA reads TGTGCCAGCAGTTCCCACAGGGAAGCTTTCTTT.